The 14 T cell receptor beta chains given below trace back to one sample, sequenced in a study of T cells after yellow fever vaccination. TCRdb processed the 5' RACE reads anew with MiXCR; each CDR3 protein has one entry. This table holds hundreds of thousands of distinct CDR3 sequences, over 5% found once. Here the sequenced sample was PBMCs, taken 5 days after the yellow fever booster vaccination. The receptors here all came from a man under 40 who received the YFV17D yellow fever vaccine.

This chain uses TRBV7-2 with TRBJ2-1; possible D gene TRBD2, 6 bases. The V end lost 8 bases, the J end lost 2 bases, and 16 bases lay between the germline ends. This CDR3 is built from 15 residues. Per the germline V gene, CDR1 is SGHTA and CDR2 is FQGNSA. DNA of the CDR3: TGTGCCAGCGCTTCCGCGGCGGGAACCTACAATGAGCAGTTCTTC. Protein product: CASASAAGTYNEQFF. Looking up the rest from reference TRBV7-2 and TRBJ2-1 gives the full variable domain: GAGVSQSPSNKVTEKGKDVELRCDPISGHTALYWYRQSLGQGLEFLIYFQGNSAPDKSGLPSDRFSAERTGGSVSTLTIQRTQQEDSAVYLCASASAAGTYNEQFFGPGTRLTVL.

The chain has TRBV5-1 and TRBJ1-1; possible D gene TRBD1, 6 bases. CDR1 SGHRS and CDR2 YFSETQ come from the germline V gene. This CDR3 is 12 amino acids long. V was clipped by 6 bases and J by 3 bases, with 9 bases between them. The chain's CDR3 is CASKRGDTEAFF. As DNA, the CDR3 is TGCGCCAGCAAAAGGGGGGACACTGAAGCTTTCTTT.

This clonotype has just a few counts. The chain couples TRBV6-5 to TRBJ2-7; TRBD2 agrees at 10 bases. The CDR3 consists of 18 residues. V was pared by 4 bases and J by 3 bases, with 15 bases of the junction left unmatched. Germline values: CDR1 MNHEY, CDR2 SVGAGI. The chain's CDR3 is CASSSIRSGRGDYYEQYF. Here the CDR3 DNA reads TGTGCCAGCAGTTCCATCAGGAGCGGGAGGGGGGATTACTACGAGCAGTACTTC.

The sample holds many counts of this clonotype. The genes are TRBV5-1 and TRBJ2-7, with D perhaps matching TRBD2 (5 bases). Germline V lookup: CDR1 SGHRS, CDR2 YFSETQ. Trimming shortened V by 4 bases and J by 2 bases, and 13 bases separated the two germline ends. This CDR3 spans 14 amino acids. The CDR3 DNA is TGCGCCAGCAGCGGCGGACTGTCTGCCTACGAGCAGTACTTC. Residues: CASSGGLSAYEQYF.

The table lists this clonotype with many counts. CDR3 residues: CAWGTSGYEQYF. Here the CDR3 DNA reads TGTGCCTGGGGGACTAGCGGATACGAGCAGTACTTC. The chain employs TRBV30 and TRBJ2-7, with 11 bases that match TRBD2. V was clipped by 5 bases and J by 4 bases; unmatched bases: 1. Germline assignment: CDR1 GTSNPN and CDR2 SVGIG (reference sequence). The CDR3 spans 12 residues.

This clonotype was picked up many times. The chain carries TRBV19 and TRBJ2-7, with TRBD2 matching over 13 bases. The CDR3 has 16 residues. After removal of 3 bases from V and 5 bases from J, the junction contained 7 bases not matched to a gene. CDR1 is LNHDA, CDR2 SQIVND, per germline (reference sequence). The CDR3 DNA is TGTGCCAGTAGTATCTCCCGACTAGCGGGAGGCGACGAGCAGTACTTC. Its protein product is CASSISRLAGGDEQYF.

The V and J genes are TRBV10-3 and TRBJ2-3, with D perhaps matching TRBD1 or TRBD2 (5 bases each). This CDR3 has 14 residues. Trimming took 3 bases from V and 4 from J, leaving 11 bases between them. Germline V gives CDR1 ENHRY, CDR2 SYGVKD. CDR3 in DNA: TGTGCCATCAGTGATCATGGGGGATCAGATACGCAGTATTTT. This translates into CAISDHGGSDTQYF.

The chain recombines TRBV5-6 with TRBJ2-3; D is uncertain. The CDR3 is 13 residues long. The V end was cut by 6 bases, the J end by 2 bases, with 10 bases between. CDR1 is SGHDT, CDR2 YYEEEE, per germline. The chain's CDR3 is CASKPWNTDTQYF. The CDR3 DNA follows: TGTGCCAGCAAGCCGTGGAACACAGATACGCAGTATTTT.

This clonotype was counted a few times. The J gene is TRBJ2-7, the V gene TRBV11-2; no firm D call. Looked up from germline, CDR1 is SGHAT and CDR2 is FQNNGV. The CDR3 consists of 12 residues. V shed 5 bases and J shed 0 bases, with 5 bases lying between them. For the CDR3, the DNA is TGTGCCAGCAGCGCCCGCTCCTACGAGCAGTACTTC. Amino acids: CASSARSYEQYF.

In its sample, this clonotype was seen a few times. The germline gene is not matched at one end of the junction; a read error may be the cause. V and J are TRBV12-3 or TRBV12-4 and TRBJ2-1, with TRBD1 identical over 9 bases. The CDR3 runs 18 residues. In DNA, the CDR3 is TGTGCCAGCAGCTTAGTCCCGGGACAGGGCCGGGGGGTCAATGAGCAGTTCTTC. It translates to CASSLVPGQGRGVNEQFF.

This clonotype was detected a few times. This chain uses TRBV14 with TRBJ2-1, with a possible D match to TRBD2 (6 bases). With 0 bases removed from V and 4 bases from J, the gap between germline ends came to 16 bases. The CDR3 sequence is 17 residues long. Germline CDR1 SGHDN, CDR2 FVKESK. DNA of the CDR3: TGTGCCAGCAGCCAAGATTTACTAGCCAATCCTTACAATGAGCAGTTCTTC. It codes for CASSQDLLANPYNEQFF. Complete variable domain (other parts from reference TRBV14 and TRBJ2-1): EAGVTQFPSHSVIEKGQTVTLRCDPISGHDNLYWYRRVMGKEIKFLLHFVKESKQDESGMPNNRFLAERTGGTYSTLKVQPAELEDSGVYFCASSQDLLANPYNEQFFGPGTRLTVL.

This clonotype was observed a few times. This rearrangement joins TRBV14 to TRBJ2-2; TRBD1 matches at 9 bases. This CDR3 has 18 residues. J was trimmed by 5 bases and V by 4 bases; bases with no gene match: 14. The germline gives CDR1 SGHDN, CDR2 FVKESK. The CDR3 region is CASSRRTRGQGGTGELFF. DNA of the CDR3: TGTGCCAGCAGCCGCCGGACACGGGGACAGGGAGGGACCGGGGAGCTGTTTTTT.

This clonotype has ten or more counts. The chain uses TRBV6-5 and TRBJ1-1; D uncertain. V shed 8 bases and J shed 3 bases, with 22 bases lying between them. The CDR3 has 16 residues. Germline CDR1 and CDR2: MNHEY and SVGAGI. The CDR3 nucleotides are TGTGCCAGCGGCCGGAGGGCCCTACGTTTTGACACTGAAGCTTTCTTT. It specifies CASGRRALRFDTEAFF.

This chain joins TRBV9 and TRBJ1-5, with D unresolved. Trimming took 4 bases from V and 2 from J, leaving 7 bases between them. The CDR3 has 13 amino acids. Germline values: CDR1 SGDLS, CDR2 YYNGEE. In nucleotides, the CDR3 is TGTGCCAGCAGCCATAGCGGCAATCAGCCCCAGCATTTT. This encodes CASSHSGNQPQHF.